This T cell receptor (beta chain) was obtained from a study of cytomegalovirus exposure and HLA in healthy donors. The CDR3 length is 16 residues. In germline, CDR1 is LNHDA, CDR2 SQIVND (reference sequence). Trimming took 3 bases from V and 7 from J; bases not matched to a gene: 4. Study outcomes and limitations: Later on, an analysis tied 15,000 to 20,000 TCR beta sequences to HLA alleles at 0.05 false discovery rate.

Vbeta (60) and Jbeta (13) primers were used in the PCR. Using immunoSEQ multiplex PCR, the repertoire was profiled, and TCRdb retains in-frame clones only, with some absent. The data contain roughly 130,000 clones, roughly 77% of them singletons. Note on this clone: What it binds is not known.

The specimen was PBMCs. The receptor was derived from a man aged 30 to 45 in good health and CMV-seronegative. The V and J genes are TRBV19 and TRBJ2-1, with 15 bases matching TRBD2. CDR3 amino acids: CASSIGLAGGQNEQFF. The CDR3 DNA sequence: TGTGCCAGTAGTATCGGACTAGCGGGGGGGCAGAATGAGCAGTTCTTC.